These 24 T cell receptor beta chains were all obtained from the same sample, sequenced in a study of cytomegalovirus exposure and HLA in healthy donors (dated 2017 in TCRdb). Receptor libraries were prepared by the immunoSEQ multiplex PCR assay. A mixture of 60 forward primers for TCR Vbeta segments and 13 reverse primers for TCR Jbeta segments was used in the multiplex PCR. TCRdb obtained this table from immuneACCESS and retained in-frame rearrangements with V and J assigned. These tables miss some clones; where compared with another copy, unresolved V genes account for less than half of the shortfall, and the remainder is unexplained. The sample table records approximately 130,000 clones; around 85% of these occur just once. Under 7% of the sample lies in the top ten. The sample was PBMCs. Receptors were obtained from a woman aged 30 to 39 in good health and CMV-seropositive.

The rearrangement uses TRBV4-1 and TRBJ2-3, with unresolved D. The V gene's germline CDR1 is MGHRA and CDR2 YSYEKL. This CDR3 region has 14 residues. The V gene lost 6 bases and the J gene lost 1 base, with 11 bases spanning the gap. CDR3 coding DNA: TGCGCCAGCAGTCTCAACGTAGGCACAGATACGCAGTATTTT. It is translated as CASSLNVGTDTQYF.

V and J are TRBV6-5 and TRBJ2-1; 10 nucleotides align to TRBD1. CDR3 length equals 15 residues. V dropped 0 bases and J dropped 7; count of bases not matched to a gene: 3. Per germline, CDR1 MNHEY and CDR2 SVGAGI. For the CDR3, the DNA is TGTGCCAGCAGTTACTCCTGGACAGGGGGGAATGAGCAGTTCTTC. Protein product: CASSYSWTGGNEQFF.

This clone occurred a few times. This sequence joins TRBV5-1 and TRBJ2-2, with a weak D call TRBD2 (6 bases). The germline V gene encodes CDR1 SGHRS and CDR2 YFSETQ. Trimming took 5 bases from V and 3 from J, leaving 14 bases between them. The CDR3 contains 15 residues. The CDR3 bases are TGCGCCAGCAGGGAGGTGGGAGGATACACCGGGGAGCTGTTTTTT. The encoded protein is CASREVGGYTGELFF.

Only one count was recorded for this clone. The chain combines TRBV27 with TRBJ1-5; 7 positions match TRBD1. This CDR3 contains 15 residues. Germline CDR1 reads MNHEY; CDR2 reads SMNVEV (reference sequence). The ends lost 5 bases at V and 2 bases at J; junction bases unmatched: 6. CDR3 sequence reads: CASSHRTGGNQPQHF. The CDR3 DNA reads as TGTGCCAGCAGTCACCGGACAGGCGGCAATCAGCCCCAGCATTTT.

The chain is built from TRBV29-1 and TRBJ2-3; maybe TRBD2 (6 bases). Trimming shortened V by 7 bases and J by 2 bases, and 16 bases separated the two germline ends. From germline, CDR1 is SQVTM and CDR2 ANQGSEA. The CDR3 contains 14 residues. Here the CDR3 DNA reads TGCAGCGCCCCCCGGGGGTCACCCACAGATACGCAGTATTTT. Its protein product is CSAPRGSPTDTQYF.

CDR3 protein: CASSSGTGGSEQYF. The CDR3 coding sequence is TGTGCCAGCAGCTCCGGGACAGGGGGAAGTGAGCAGTACTTC. The genes are TRBV7-9 and TRBJ2-7, with 11 bases fitting TRBD1. The V gene's germline CDR1 is SEHNR and CDR2 FQNEAQ (reference sequence). The ends lost 4 bases at V and 7 bases at J; junction bases unmatched: 6. CDR3 size: 14 residues.

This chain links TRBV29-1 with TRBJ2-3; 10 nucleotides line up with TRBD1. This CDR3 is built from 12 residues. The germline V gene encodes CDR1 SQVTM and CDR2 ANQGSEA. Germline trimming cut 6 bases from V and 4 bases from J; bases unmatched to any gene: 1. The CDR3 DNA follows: TGCAGCGTCGGACAGGGGGCAGATACGCAGTATTTT. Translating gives CSVGQGADTQYF.

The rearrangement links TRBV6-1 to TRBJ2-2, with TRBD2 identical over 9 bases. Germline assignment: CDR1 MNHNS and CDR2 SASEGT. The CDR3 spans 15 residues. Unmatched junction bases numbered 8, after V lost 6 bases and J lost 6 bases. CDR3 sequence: CASRGLAGVPGELFF. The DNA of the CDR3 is TGTGCCAGCAGGGGACTAGCAGGTGTTCCCGGGGAGCTGTTTTTT.

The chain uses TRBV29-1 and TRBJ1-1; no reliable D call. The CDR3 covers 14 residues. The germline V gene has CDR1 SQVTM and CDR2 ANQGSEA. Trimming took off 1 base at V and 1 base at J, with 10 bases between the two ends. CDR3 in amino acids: CSVEVTPRNTEAFF. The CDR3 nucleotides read TGCAGCGTTGAAGTAACTCCCCGGAACACTGAAGCTTTCTTT.

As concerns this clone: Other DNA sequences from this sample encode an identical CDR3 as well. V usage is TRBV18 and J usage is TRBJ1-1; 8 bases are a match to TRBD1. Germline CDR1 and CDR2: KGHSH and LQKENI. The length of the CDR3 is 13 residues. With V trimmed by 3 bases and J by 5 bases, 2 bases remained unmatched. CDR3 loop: CASSPDRGTEAFF. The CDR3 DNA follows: TGTGCCAGCTCACCCGACAGGGGTACTGAAGCTTTCTTT.

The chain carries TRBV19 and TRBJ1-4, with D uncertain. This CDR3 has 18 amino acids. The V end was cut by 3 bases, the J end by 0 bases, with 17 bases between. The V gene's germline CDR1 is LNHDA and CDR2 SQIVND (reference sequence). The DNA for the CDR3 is TGTGCCAGTAGTATGAGCTCGACCGGGAGTGCAACTAATGAAAAACTGTTTTTT. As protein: CASSMSSTGSATNEKLFF.

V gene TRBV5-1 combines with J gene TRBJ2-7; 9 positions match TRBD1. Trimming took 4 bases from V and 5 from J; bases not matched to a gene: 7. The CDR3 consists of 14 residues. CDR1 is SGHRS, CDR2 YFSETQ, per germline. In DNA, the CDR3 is TGCGCCAGCAGCAGACAGGGGGGCCCCAACGAGCAGTACTTC. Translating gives CASSRQGGPNEQYF.

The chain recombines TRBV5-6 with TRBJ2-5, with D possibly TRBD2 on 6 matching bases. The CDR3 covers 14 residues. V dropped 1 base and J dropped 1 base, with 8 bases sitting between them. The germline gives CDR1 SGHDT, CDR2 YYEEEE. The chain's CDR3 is CASSLRRGQETQYF. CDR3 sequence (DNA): TGTGCCAGCAGCTTGCGGCGGGGCCAAGAGACCCAGTACTTC.

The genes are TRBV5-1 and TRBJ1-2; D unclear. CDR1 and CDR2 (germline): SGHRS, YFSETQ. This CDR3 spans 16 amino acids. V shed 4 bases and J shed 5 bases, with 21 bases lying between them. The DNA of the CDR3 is TGCGCCAGCAGCCTCCCTCCCCAAAGCGGATCTTATGGCTACACCTTC. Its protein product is CASSLPPQSGSYGYTF. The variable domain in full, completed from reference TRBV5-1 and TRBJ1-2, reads KAGVTQTPRYLIKTRGQQVTLSCSPISGHRSVSWYQQTPGQGLQFLFEYFSETQRNKGNFPGRFSGRQFSNSRSEMNVSTLELGDSALYLCASSLPPQSGSYGYTFGSGTRLTVV.

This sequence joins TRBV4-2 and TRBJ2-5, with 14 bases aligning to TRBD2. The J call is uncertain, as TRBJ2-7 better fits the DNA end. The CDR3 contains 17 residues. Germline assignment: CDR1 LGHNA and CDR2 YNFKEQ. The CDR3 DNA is TGTGCCAGCAGCCAAGATGAGGGACTAGCGGGAGTGGGCGAGCAGTACTTC. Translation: CASSQDEGLAGVGEQYF.

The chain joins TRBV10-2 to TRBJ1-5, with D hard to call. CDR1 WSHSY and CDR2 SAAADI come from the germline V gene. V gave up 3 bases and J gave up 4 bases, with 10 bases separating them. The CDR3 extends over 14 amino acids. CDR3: CASSENGQNQPQHF. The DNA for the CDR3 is TGCGCCAGCAGTGAAAACGGTCAAAATCAGCCCCAGCATTTT.

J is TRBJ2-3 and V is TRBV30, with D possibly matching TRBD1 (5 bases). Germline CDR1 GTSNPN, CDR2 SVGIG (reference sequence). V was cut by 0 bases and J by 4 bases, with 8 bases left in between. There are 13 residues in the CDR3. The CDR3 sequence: CAWSVDSSDTQYF. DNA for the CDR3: TGTGCCTGGAGTGTTGACAGCTCAGATACGCAGTATTTT.

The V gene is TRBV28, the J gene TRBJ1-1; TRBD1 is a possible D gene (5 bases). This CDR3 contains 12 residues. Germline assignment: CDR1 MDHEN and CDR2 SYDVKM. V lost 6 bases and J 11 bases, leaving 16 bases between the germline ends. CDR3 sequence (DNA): TGTGCCAGCAGGATCCCCGGAAGGGGTGCTTTCTTT. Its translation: CASRIPGRGAFF.

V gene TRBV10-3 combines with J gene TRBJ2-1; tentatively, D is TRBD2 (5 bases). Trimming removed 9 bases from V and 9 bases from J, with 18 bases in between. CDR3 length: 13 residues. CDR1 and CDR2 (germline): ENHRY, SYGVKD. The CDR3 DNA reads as TGTGCCATTGCCGGGGATCTAGCCGCTGAGCAGTTCTTC. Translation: CAIAGDLAAEQFF.

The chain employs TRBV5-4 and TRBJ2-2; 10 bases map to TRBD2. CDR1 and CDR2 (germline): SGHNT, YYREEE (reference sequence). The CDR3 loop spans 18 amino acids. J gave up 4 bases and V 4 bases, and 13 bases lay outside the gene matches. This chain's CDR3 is CASSLAHGLAVGTGELFF. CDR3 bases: TGTGCCAGCAGCCTCGCTCACGGACTAGCGGTAGGCACCGGGGAGCTGTTTTTT.

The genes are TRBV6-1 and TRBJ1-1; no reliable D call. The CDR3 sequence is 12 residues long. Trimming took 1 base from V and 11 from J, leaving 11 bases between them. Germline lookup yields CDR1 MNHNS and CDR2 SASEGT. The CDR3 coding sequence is TGTGCCAGCAGTGAAGTAGGAGCCCGGGCTTTCTTT. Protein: CASSEVGARAFF.

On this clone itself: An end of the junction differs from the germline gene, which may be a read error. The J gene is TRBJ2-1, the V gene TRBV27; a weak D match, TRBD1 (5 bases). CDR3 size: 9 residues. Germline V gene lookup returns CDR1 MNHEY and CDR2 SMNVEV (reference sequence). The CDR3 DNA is TGTGCCAGCGGACCCATACAGGTCTTC. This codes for CASGPIQVF.

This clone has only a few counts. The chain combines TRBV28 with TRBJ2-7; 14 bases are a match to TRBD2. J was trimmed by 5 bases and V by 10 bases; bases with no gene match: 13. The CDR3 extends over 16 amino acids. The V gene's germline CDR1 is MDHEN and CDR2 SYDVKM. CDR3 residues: CATERLAGGPMHEQYF. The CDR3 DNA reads TGTGCCACGGAGAGACTAGCGGGAGGGCCAATGCACGAGCAGTACTTC.

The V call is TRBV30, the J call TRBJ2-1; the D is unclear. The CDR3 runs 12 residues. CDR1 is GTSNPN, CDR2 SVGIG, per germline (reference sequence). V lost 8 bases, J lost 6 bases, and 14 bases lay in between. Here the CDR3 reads CALASRGNEQFF. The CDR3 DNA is TGTGCCCTGGCCTCCAGAGGCAATGAGCAGTTCTTC.